This TCR beta chain originates from a study of cytomegalovirus exposure and HLA in healthy donors. Notes on the study in general: Solely CMV serostatus was available to characterize immune exposure. An analysis done earlier found most TCR beta V segments productive about 87% or about 30% of the time.

The primer mix had 60 Vbeta and 13 Jbeta primers. Measured with immunoSEQ multiplex PCR; TCRdb has only the in-frame clones, and not every one. The repertoire includes some 100,000 clones, roughly 74% of them detected once, and roughly an eighth sits in the top ten. V was trimmed by 5 bases and J by 1 base, leaving 8 bases between them. Per germline, CDR1 MDHEN and CDR2 SYDVKM. CDR3 length: 13 residues. Notes on this clone: No antigen is known for it.

This TCR came from a woman in her seventies in good health and CMV-seropositive. What was sequenced was PBMCs. The V call is TRBV28, the J call TRBJ1-1; no clear D. In DNA, the CDR3 is TGTGCCAGCAGTCCCCCAGAGAACACTGAAGCTTTCTTT. This codes for CASSPPENTEAFF.